This TCR beta chain was recorded in a study of OX40 agonist ivuxolimab in advanced cancers. The CDR3 is made up of 13 amino acids. Unmatched junction bases numbered 5, after V lost 4 bases and J lost 6 bases. CDR1 and CDR2 from the germline V gene are SNHLY and FYNNEI. Study results and caveats: People who partly responded at 0.1-3.0 mg/kg had some of the least clonal expansion seen. Certain nonresponding patients likewise had low normalized T-cell clonal expansion.

As concerns this clone: The antigen is unknown.

Autoimmune disease history or systemic immunosuppression barred patients. Cycle 7 day 1, cycle 4 day 1, and baseline were the timepoints at which blood was sampled. The method was immunoSEQ multiplex PCR; TCRdb's version includes in-frame clones alone and lacks a portion of them. The sample holds tens of thousands of clones, over 75% seen once. V is TRBV2 and J is TRBJ2-7, with TRBD1 matching 8 bases. The sequencing used CD4+ or CD8+ T cells sorted from blood, collected in a trial of the OX40 agonist ivuxolimab. This TCR derives from an adult with an advanced solid tumor such as melanoma, head and neck, liver or kidney cancer. The DNA for the CDR3 is TGTGCCAGCAGTGGCGACAGGGGACGCGAGCAGTACTTC. It yields the protein CASSGDRGREQYF.